Below, 15 T cell receptor beta chains from the same sample are listed, as sequenced in a study of blood T cell repertoires in COVID-19. The data were produced by immunoSEQ multiplex PCR, yet TCRdb's version contains in-frame clones alone and is incomplete. Of some 160,000 clones listed, more than 75% are singletons. What was sequenced was peripheral blood. These receptors all stem from a man between 18 and 29 years old with COVID-19, enrolled during active disease.

CDR3 protein: CASSLQGASNSPLHF. For the CDR3, the DNA is TGTGCCAGCAGTCTCCAGGGGGCCTCAAATTCACCCCTCCACTTT. The genes are TRBV28 and TRBJ1-6; 8 bases align to TRBD1. V lost 5 bases, J lost 7 bases, and 7 bases stayed unmatched. CDR3 length equals 15 residues. Germline V gene lookup returns CDR1 MDHEN and CDR2 SYDVKM.

The V and J genes are TRBV2 and TRBJ2-5; TRBD1 agrees at 8 bases. Trimming took 7 bases from V and 2 from J; bases not matched to a gene: 6. The CDR3 extends over 14 amino acids. CDR1 SNHLY and CDR2 FYNNEI come from the germline V gene. The CDR3 sequence: CASTRDRSQETQYF. The CDR3 nucleotides are TGTGCCAGCACCCGGGACAGGTCACAAGAGACCCAGTACTTC.

The chain couples TRBV7-9 to TRBJ2-7, with 7 bases aligning to TRBD1. CDR3 length: 14 residues. J gave up 3 bases and V 5 bases, and 7 bases lay outside the gene matches. Germline V gene data show CDR1 as SEHNR and CDR2 as FQNEAQ (reference sequence). CDR3 residues: CASSLGDRVYEQYF. CDR3 bases: TGTGCCAGCAGCCTAGGGGACAGAGTCTACGAGCAGTACTTC.

The CDR3 DNA sequence: TGTGCCAGCAGCTCAGGCATGGGGACAGGGGCCGGAAACACCATATATTTT. Translating gives CASSSGMGTGAGNTIYF. The genes are TRBV9 and TRBJ1-3; TRBD1 matches 10 bases. Germline assignment: CDR1 SGDLS and CDR2 YYNGEE. CDR3 length equals 17 residues. V lost 4 bases, J lost 4 bases, and 11 bases stayed unmatched.

This chain uses TRBV3-1 (or the pseudogene TRBV3-2) with TRBJ1-1, with 10 bases identical to TRBD1. The CDR3 is made up of 14 amino acids. Germline loops: CDR1 LGHDT, CDR2 YNNKEL (reference sequence). V lost 4 bases and J lost 4; bases outside the gene matches: 3. CDR3 residues: CASSRGQGGTEAFF. CDR3 nucleotide sequence: TGTGCCAGCAGCCGAGGACAGGGGGGCACTGAAGCTTTCTTT.

This clone was detected once. The rearrangement links TRBV5-6 to TRBJ1-1, with unresolved D. The length of the CDR3 is 13 residues. Germline CDR1 reads SGHDT; CDR2 reads YYEEEE. V lost 4 bases and J lost 6, with 13 bases in between. Here the CDR3 DNA reads TGTGCCAGCAGCCAGCCGGGTTATTCTGAAGCTTTCTTT. Translation: CASSQPGYSEAFF. The complete variable domain, with remaining parts taken from reference TRBV5-6 and TRBJ1-1, reads DAGVTQSPTHLIKTRGQQVTLRCSPKSGHDTVSWYQQALGQGPQFIFQYYEEEERQRGNFPDRFSGHQFPNYSSELNVNALLLGDSALYLCASSQPGYSEAFFGQGTRLTVV.

The chain recombines TRBV7-2 with TRBJ2-1, with TRBD2 matching 13 bases. After removal of 3 bases from V and 7 bases from J, the junction contained 9 bases not matched to a gene. This CDR3 region has 17 residues. Germline V gives CDR1 SGHTA, CDR2 FQGNSA. The CDR3 DNA sequence: TGTGCCAGCAGCTTTCCGCCCACTAGCGGGAGGGGGAATGAGCAGTTCTTC. Its translation is CASSFPPTSGRGNEQFF.

The J gene is TRBJ2-7, the V gene TRBV19; D remains ambiguous. The CDR3 totals 14 residues. Trimming took 4 bases from V and 3 from J, leaving 13 bases between them. Per germline, CDR1 LNHDA and CDR2 SQIVND (reference sequence). The CDR3 loop is CASSTRHAIYEQYF. The CDR3 bases are TGTGCCAGTAGTACGAGACATGCCATCTACGAGCAGTACTTC.

J is TRBJ1-3 and V is TRBV21-1. TRBV21-1 has pseudogene status. This CDR3 is built from 18 residues. The CDR3 coding sequence is TGTGCCAGCAGCAAAAAAGGGAGACCGTCAACCTCTGGAAACACCATATATTTT. Translated, it gives CASSKKGRPSTSGNTIYF.

V is TRBV12-5 and J is TRBJ2-1, with 14 bases lining up with TRBD2. Germline CDR1 and CDR2: LGHNT and FRNRAP. The CDR3 consists of 14 residues. V gave up 7 bases and J gave up 9 bases; unmatched junction bases: 5. The CDR3, as DNA: TGTGCTAGTGCCCTCGGACTAGCGGGGGGTGAGCAGTTCTTC. It codes for CASALGLAGGEQFF.

Notes on this clone: One end of the junction is discordant with germline, which a read error may explain. The rearrangement links TRBV10-3 to TRBJ1-4, with 10 bases fitting TRBD1. The CDR3 has 18 residues. Looked up from germline, CDR1 is ENHRY and CDR2 is SYGVKD. CDR3 protein: CAISEMPVTGGDNEKLLF. DNA for the CDR3: TGTGCCATCAGTGAGATGCCCGTGACAGGGGGCGACAATGAAAAACTGCTTTTT.

J is TRBJ2-2 and V is TRBV28, with 11 bases identical to TRBD2. With 6 bases clipped from V and 1 base from J, the junction kept 7 bases outside the gene matches. CDR3 size: 17 residues. CDR1 and CDR2 from the germline V gene are MDHEN and SYDVKM. The CDR3 sequence is CASSLAGGRGNTGELFF. CDR3 nucleotides: TGTGCCAGCAGCTTAGCGGGAGGGCGGGGGAACACCGGGGAGCTGTTTTTT.

The chain joins TRBV4-3 to TRBJ1-2; possibly TRBD1 for D (5 bases). Germline CDR1 and CDR2: LGHNA and YSLEER. There are 15 residues in the CDR3. The V end was cut by 2 bases, the J end by 2 bases, with 12 bases between. Written as DNA, the CDR3 is TGCGCCAGCAGCCAATCGCCGACAGCAAACTATGGCTACACCTTC. It encodes CASSQSPTANYGYTF.

The rearrangement links TRBV6-2 or TRBV6-3 to TRBJ2-7; possibly TRBD2 for D (6 bases). This CDR3 contains 13 residues. Germline values: CDR1 MNHEY, CDR2 SVGEGT. Trimming took 3 bases from V and 5 from J, leaving 11 bases between them. CDR3 residues: CASSYSGENEQYF. The CDR3 nucleotides are TGTGCCAGCAGTTATTCGGGGGAGAACGAGCAGTACTTC.

The rearrangement uses TRBV2 and TRBJ2-7, with 11 bases lining up with TRBD1. CDR3 length: 14 amino acids. Germline assignment: CDR1 SNHLY and CDR2 FYNNEI. Trimming removed 6 bases from V and 4 bases from J; junction bases left unmatched: 5. The CDR3 loop is CASRWTGGAYEQYF. Written as DNA, the CDR3 is TGTGCCAGCAGGTGGACAGGGGGCGCGTACGAGCAGTACTTC.